This T cell receptor (beta chain) was obtained from a study of radiotherapy plus CTLA-4 blockade in lung cancer. Study overall: Objective responses were observed in 15% to 20% of patients, and disease control was achieved by over 30%.

The length of the CDR3 is 14 residues. V lost 6 bases and J 7 bases, leaving 16 bases between the germline ends. Germline CDR1 reads MNHEY; CDR2 reads SVGAGI. Study outcomes and limitations: Tumor-origin TCR clones grew in blood after radiotherapy plus ipilimumab.

Clones were read by immunoSEQ multiplex PCR, and TCRdb kept only the in-frame ones, dropping some. Of about 60,000 clones listed, over 65% are singletons. As to this clone: The antigen is not known.

The chain carries TRBV6-5 and TRBJ1-5; possibly TRBD1 for D (5 bases). This TCR derives from a human donor with non-small cell lung cancer who had a partial response to radiotherapy plus ipilimumab. Source: peripheral blood, taken from a patient treated with radiotherapy plus ipilimumab. CDR3 coding DNA: TGTGCCAGCAGCCAAGGGACGGGGGACCAGCCCCAGCATTTT. Its protein is CASSQGTGDQPQHF.